This T cell receptor (beta chain) was found in a study of glioma-infiltrating T cells. Study at large: Samples included WHO grade II oligodendrogliomas or astrocytomas and initial-diagnosis grade IV glioblastomas. Blood libraries targeted about 4- to 11-fold coverage of about one million T cells. Whole-study findings and limits: Patients with low tissue-blood divergence carried a signature set of shared blood CDR3 motifs.

Comments on this clonotype: Its antigen is unidentified.

The iRepertoire nested amplicon-rescue multiplex PCR amplified TCR alpha and beta CDR3s from RNA. A single record per CDR3 protein comes from TCRdb applying MiXCR to the multiplex PCR reads. The sample holds around 390,000 distinct CDR3 sequences, less than 50% seen once. Germline lookup yields CDR1 LGHDT and CDR2 YNNKEL (reference sequence). The CDR3 length is 14 residues. V lost 4 bases and J lost 2, with 8 bases in between. This clonotype originated in a human donor with low-grade glioma or glioblastoma, undergoing nonglioma brain surgery, or in good health (not recorded which). The chain is built from TRBV3-1 and TRBJ2-2; D is unresolved. Sequencing was done on a sample of glioma tissue, nonneoplastic brain tissue, or PBMCs (not recorded which). CDR3 sequence: CASSLDTNTGELFF. Here the CDR3 DNA reads TGTGCCAGCAGCCTAGACACAAACACCGGGGAGCTGTTTTTT.